This TCR beta chain comes out of a study of cytotoxic CD8 clonotypes in ibrutinib-treated CLL. Study summary: Collecting the response samples happened after a median 12 months of treatment, with a range of 6 to 36.

Here immunoSEQ multiplex PCR was the method, and the copy in TCRdb shows in-frame clones only, minus some. Of a few hundred thousand clones listed, roughly 70% are singletons. TCR beta library input comprised roughly 2.2 micrograms of genomic DNA from cryopreserved PBMCs. The V and J ends lost 4 bases and 2 bases respectively, with 10 bases between them. The CDR3 spans 13 residues. Germline V CDR1 and CDR2: SGHKS, YYEKEE (reference sequence). J is TRBJ2-7 and V is TRBV5-5; no reliable D call. The TCR comes from a human donor with chronic lymphocytic leukemia. The sequences come from PBMCs, collected after 36 months of ibrutinib treatment. The CDR3 reads CASSPAPAYEQYF. CDR3 bases: TGTGCCAGCAGCCCTGCGCCCGCCTACGAGCAGTACTTC.